This T cell receptor (beta chain) stems from a study of sequential checkpoint blockade in melanoma. Study overall: DNA from 91 pretreatment tumor samples underwent TCRβ immunosequencing. Under 25 patients had matched tumor biopsies before treatment and at week 13 after nivolumab or ipilimumab alone.

General observations from the study: Tumor T-cell fraction and clonality correlated with PD-L1 and CD8+ counts. About 30 times likelier clinical benefit followed increased tumor T-cell fraction and clonality.

Produced via immunoSEQ multiplex PCR; TCRdb's table is partial and in-frame only. Here the sample spans some 4,900 clones, about a third being singletons. Documented treatment: randomized to nivolumab then ipilimumab (arm A) or the reverse (arm B). The length of the CDR3 is 13 residues. Germline CDR1 SGDLS, CDR2 YYNGEE. Deletions cut 5 bases from V and 12 bases from J, with 19 bases between. Notes on this clone: No antigen is known for it.

The sequence was collected from a human donor with melanoma. The rearrangement uses TRBV9 and TRBJ2-3, with D possibly TRBD1 on 5 matching bases. The sample consisted of tumor tissue (inferred from file names), taken from a patient given nivolumab and ipilimumab in sequence. The CDR3 sequence is CASSEEYETDQYF. DNA of the CDR3: TGTGCCAGCAGTGAAGAATATGAGACAGATCAGTATTTT.